A selection of T cell receptor beta chains follows, all from one sample in a study of cytomegalovirus exposure and HLA in healthy donors. Here immunoSEQ multiplex PCR was the method, and the copy in TCRdb shows in-frame clones only, minus some. The specimen's table records under 95,000 clones. The sample taken for sequencing was PBMCs. The receptors derive from a young man in good health and CMV-seropositive. Both conserved end residues are part of each CDR3. A D gene is named only where the DNA matches it firmly.

J gene	D gene	V gene	CDR3 DNA	CDR3 protein
TRBJ2-1	TRBD2	TRBV6-6	TGTGCCAGCAGCCCTTCTAGACTAGCGGGAGTCAATGAGCAGTTCTTC	CASSPSRLAGVNEQFF
TRBJ1-2	TRBD1	TRBV9	TGTGCCAGCAGCTCGGGGACAGACTATGGCTACACCTTC	CASSSGTDYGYTF
TRBJ1-5	.	TRBV5-1	TGCGCCAGCAGCCCCCGTGGGGCCAGGAATCAGCCCCAGCATTTT	CASSPRGARNQPQHF
TRBJ1-3	TRBD1	TRBV7-8	TGTGCCAGCAGCTTCCGCCCGCCGGGACAGGGCGGAGGAAACACCATATATTTT	CASSFRPPGQGGGNTIYF
TRBJ1-2	.	TRBV7-2	TGTGCCAGCAGCTTACAGGGGTGGTCTGGCTACACCTTC	CASSLQGWSGYTF
TRBJ1-3	.	TRBV9	TGTGCCAGCAGCGTAGACCCTAGCTCTGGAAACACCATATATTTT	CASSVDPSSGNTIYF
TRBJ2-1	TRBD1	TRBV18	TGTGCCAGCTCGCCGCCGGGACAGGGTCCTTACAATGAGCAGTTCTTC	CASSPPGQGPYNEQFF
TRBJ2-5	TRBD1	TRBV6-5	TGTGCCAGCAGGATCCAGGGGGCGCTCGGGGAGACCCAGTACTTC	CASRIQGALGETQYF
TRBJ1-1	TRBD1	TRBV29-1	TGCAGCGTTGGATCAGGGGGCACTGAAGCTTTCTTT	CSVGSGGTEAFF
TRBJ2-7	.	TRBV5-1	TGCGCCAGCAGCACAGGGACGGTGAGGTCCTACGAGCAGTACTTC	CASSTGTVRSYEQYF
TRBJ1-5	TRBD1	TRBV4-1	TGCGCCAGCAGCCCCCGGACAGGGGACAATCAGCCCCAGCATTTT	CASSPRTGDNQPQHF
TRBJ2-7	.	TRBV7-8	TGTGCCAGCAGCCAGGGCAGGGTAGGCGAGCAGTACTTC	CASSQGRVGEQYF
TRBJ1-3	.	TRBV30	TGTGCCTCCCGACAGTTCTCTGGAAACACCATATATTTT	CASRQFSGNTIYF
TRBJ1-3	.	TRBV7-9	TGTGCCAGCAGCTTATTTGGGAGCGAACTTCCCTCTGGAAACACCATATATTTT	CASSLFGSELPSGNTIYF
TRBJ2-1	TRBD1	TRBV6-1	TGTGCCACAGGACAGGGATCCTACAATGAGCAGTTCTTC	CATGQGSYNEQFF
TRBJ2-7	TRBD1	TRBV4-1	TGCGCCAGCAGCCAAGATCTGAGACAGGGGGCCAGCGAGCAGTACTTC	CASSQDLRQGASEQYF
TRBJ2-7	TRBD1	TRBV4-1	TGCGCCAGCAGCCTTGGGGACAGGGGCGAGCAGTACTTC	CASSLGDRGEQYF
TRBJ1-1	TRBD1	TRBV27	TGTGCCAGCAGTCCACCGGGACAGAATCCTGAAGCTTTCTTT	CASSPPGQNPEAFF
TRBJ2-3	.	TRBV18	TGTGCCAGCTCACCAAGGACTTCCCCCCCAGATACGCAGTATTTT	CASSPRTSPPDTQYF
TRBJ1-4	.	TRBV2	TGTGCCAGCACTATTAATCCCCGGACAGCTAAGAGACTGTTTTTT	CASTINPRTAKRLFF
TRBJ1-2	.	TRBV14	TGTGCCAGCAGCTACTTGGGGGGAGGCTACACCTTC	CASSYLGGGYTF
TRBJ2-7	TRBD2	TRBV27	TGTGCCAGCAGTTTATTTTATGGGAGGGCAGAGGTCAACTTC	CASSLFYGRAEVNF
TRBJ2-7	.	TRBV9	TGTGCCAGCAGCCCCAATAACAGGGTTCAAGGCGAGCAGTACTTC	CASSPNNRVQGEQYF
TRBJ1-5	.	TRBV5-5	TGTGCCAGCAGCTTGGTTGGGGGCGATCAGCCCCAGCATTTT	CASSLVGGDQPQHF
TRBJ2-7	TRBD2	TRBV11-2	TGTGCCAGCAGGCATCCCGGGACTATTATTTACGAGCAGTACTTC	CASRHPGTIIYEQYF
TRBJ1-2	TRBD1	TRBV19	TGTGCCAGTAGGCCTCGGGACAGGGGGTATTCCACCGATGGCTACACCTTC	CASRPRDRGYSTDGYTF
TRBJ2-7	TRBD2	TRBV4-1	TGCGCCAGCAGCCGCGGGGACTACCCCTACGAGCAGTACTTC	CASSRGDYPYEQYF
TRBJ2-2	TRBD1	TRBV27	TGTGCCAGCAGTGGGGACAGACCTTTAGGGACCGGGGAGCTGTTTTTT	CASSGDRPLGTGELFF
TRBJ2-1	TRBD2	TRBV2	TGTGCCAGCAGTGAAGGTGGGAGGGCTGGGTATGAGCAGTTCTTC	CASSEGGRAGYEQFF
TRBJ2-2	TRBD1	TRBV7-2	TGTGCCAGCAGCCCTGACAGGGGCTACACCGGGGAGCTGTTTTTT	CASSPDRGYTGELFF
TRBJ2-1	.	TRBV5-1	TGCGCCAGCAGTATCCGTCAGGGTCCCCAGTTCTTC	CASSIRQGPQFF
TRBJ2-1	.	TRBV6-1	TGTGCCAGCAGTGAAGCTGGCGGCTCCTACAATGAGCAGTTCTTC	CASSEAGGSYNEQFF
TRBJ2-3	.	TRBV11-2	TGTGCCAGCAGCTTGAGTTCAGATACGCAGTATTTT	CASSLSSDTQYF
TRBJ2-3	.	TRBV5-1	TGCGCCAGCAGCGGAGGTGGGTCAGATACGCAGTATTTT	CASSGGGSDTQYF
TRBJ2-5	TRBD2	TRBV29-1	TGCAGCGTTGTGGCTAGCGGGAGGGTAGAGACCCAGTACTTC	CSVVASGRVETQYF
TRBJ2-5	TRBD1	TRBV7-9	TGTGCCAGCAGCTTAGAGGGGACAGTAGAGACCCAGTACTTC	CASSLEGTVETQYF
TRBJ1-1	TRBD1	TRBV4-1	TGCGCCAGCAGCCAGGGTGCAGGAACAGGGGCCTCCAACACTGAAGCTTTCTTT	CASSQGAGTGASNTEAFF
TRBJ1-2	.	TRBV10-2	TGCGCCAGCAGGGAGGGCCTCTATGGCTACACCTTC	CASREGLYGYTF
TRBJ1-5	.	TRBV19	TGTGCCAGTAGTAGAGGGTCAAATCAGCCCCAGCATTTT	CASSRGSNQPQHF
TRBJ2-1	TRBD2	TRBV2	TGTGCCAGCACCCTGGCCCTAGCGGTAACCGACAATGAGCAGTTCTTC	CASTLALAVTDNEQFF
TRBJ2-5	.	TRBV6-1	TGTGCCAGCAGTGAAGGGGTGTTTGGGGGGGAGACCCAGTACTTC	CASSEGVFGGETQYF
TRBJ2-7	.	TRBV13	TGTGCCAGCAGCTTAGAGGGGATTCACGACGAGCAGTACTTC	CASSLEGIHDEQYF
TRBJ1-4	.	TRBV5-1	TGCGCCAGCAGCTGGAGCACGAGCAGGGGAGTGGATGAAAAACTGTTTTTT	CASSWSTSRGVDEKLFF